Listed below are T cell receptor beta chains from one sample, sequenced in a study of CD8+ T cells in alopecia areata. Some clones are missing from TCRdb's copy, which holds only in-frame ones; the method was immunoSEQ multiplex PCR. Among about 30,000 clones listed, approximately 60% were seen once. Sequencing was performed on NKG2D-high CD8+ T cells sorted from blood. These receptors all come from a human donor with alopecia areata. CDR3s include the opening cysteine and the closing phenylalanine or tryptophan. A D gene is named only where the DNA matches it firmly. A row's size may be missing; if present it is once, few, many or a size class.

TRBV15,TRBJ2-1,.,.,TGTGCCACCAGCAGGGTGGGGGGGACAGACGCGTCCGAGCAGTTCTTC,CATSRVGGTDASEQFF
TRBV4-1,TRBJ2-7,TRBD1,few,TGCGCCAGCAGCCAAGTAGGGACAGGGGTATACGAGCAGTACTTC,CASSQVGTGVYEQYF
TRBV28,TRBJ2-7,.,few,TGTGCCAGCAGTTTAAGATTTCTTCTGGGAAGCTCCTACGAGCAGTACTTC,CASSLRFLLGSSYEQYF
TRBV5-4,TRBJ2-5,.,.,TGTGCCAGCAGCTTCGACAGACAAGAGACCCAGTACTTC,CASSFDRQETQYF
TRBV7-8,TRBJ2-5,TRBD2,.,TGTGCCAGCAGCCCGGGGGGGCCGATCCCTCAGACCCAGTACTTC,CASSPGGPIPQTQYF
TRBV7-2,TRBJ2-3,.,.,TGTGCCAGCAGCTTAGTTCGGTACAGTTACACAGATACGCAGTATTTT,CASSLVRYSYTDTQYF
TRBV29-1,TRBJ2-7,TRBD2,.,TGCAGCGTCGCCACTAGCGATTCCTACGAGCAGTACTTC,CSVATSDSYEQYF
TRBV9,TRBJ1-6,.,.,TGTGCCAGCAGCGGCGAAGGGAATTCACCCCTCCACTTT,CASSGEGNSPLHF
TRBV4-3,TRBJ2-5,TRBD2,.,TGCGCCAGCAGCCAGGGGGGGTGGATGCAAGAGACCCAGTACTTC,CASSQGGWMQETQYF
TRBV7-9,TRBJ2-7,.,few,TGTGCCAGCAGCTTAGGGGAGTCAGGGGTGGCCTACGAGCAGTACTTC,CASSLGESGVAYEQYF
TRBV5-4,TRBJ2-2,.,.,TGTGCCAGCAGCTTTGGCCAGGGGACCGGGGAGCTGTTTTTT,CASSFGQGTGELFF
TRBV28,TRBJ1-5,TRBD1,.,TGTGCCAGCAGCCCAAGACAGGGTTGGAATCAGCCCCAGCATTTT,CASSPRQGWNQPQHF
TRBV6-6,TRBJ2-7,TRBD1,.,TGTGCCAGCAGCCAAGACAGGGGGGAGGCCTACGAGCAGTACTTC,CASSQDRGEAYEQYF
TRBV11-2,TRBJ1-2,TRBD1,.,TGTGCCAGCAGCTTGGGACAGTCCCTCTATGGCTACACCTTC,CASSLGQSLYGYTF
TRBV4-2,TRBJ1-5,.,.,TGTGCCAGCAGCCAAGTTACAGAAATTCAGCCCCAGCATTTT,CASSQVTEIQPQHF
TRBV29-1,TRBJ2-2,TRBD2,few,TGCAGCGTTGAGGGTAGCGGGACAACCGGGGAGCTGTTTTTT,CSVEGSGTTGELFF
TRBV6-6,TRBJ2-1,TRBD2,.,TGTGCCAGCAGCCCCATCGCTAGCGGGTTGTACAATGAGCAGTTCTTC,CASSPIASGLYNEQFF
TRBV4-3,TRBJ2-4,TRBD1,once,TGCGCCAGCAGCCAAGGGACAGGCGTCGAAAACATTCAGTACTTC,CASSQGTGVENIQYF
TRBV27,TRBJ2-2,.,.,TGTGCCAGCAGTTTTTCTAGCTCCGGGGAGCTGTTTTTT,CASSFSSSGELFF
TRBV28,TRBJ2-5,.,.,TGTGCCAGCAGTTTATTACAGGGCACCTGGGAGACCCAGTACTTC,CASSLLQGTWETQYF
TRBV29-1,TRBJ1-2,.,few,TGCAGCGTTGAAGGAATTGGCAGTAACTATGGCTACACCTTC,CSVEGIGSNYGYTF
TRBV7-6,TRBJ2-7,.,.,TGTGCCAGCAGCCCAGGGCCGAGCGGCGGGATAGGTCGCAACGAGCAGTACTTC,CASSPGPSGGIGRNEQYF
TRBV2,TRBJ2-5,.,few,TGTGCCACCCTCAACGGGGTGGCAGACCAAGAGACCCAGTACTTC,CATLNGVADQETQYF
TRBV27,TRBJ2-3,.,.,TGTGCCAGCAGTTTAATGGGTGGCACTCTGGGGGTAGATACGCAGTATTTT,CASSLMGGTLGVDTQYF
TRBV7-2,TRBJ1-1,.,once,TGTGCCAGCAGCTTAGGGGGACACACTGAAGCTTTCTTT,CASSLGGHTEAFF